The 8 T cell receptor beta chains reported below all come from one sample, sequenced in a study of technical replicates of blood from a handful of donors. TCRdb's table, derived via immunoSEQ multiplex PCR, lists solely in-frame clones and lacks some. This sample carries under 75,000 clones, 85% to 95% of them seen once, and the ten largest clones take 3.5% to 5.5%. Sequenced material: PBMCs. The receptors stem from a human donor in good health. Some clones in this sample may be carry-over from other donors' samples.

The chain has TRBV25-1 and TRBJ1-6; possible D gene TRBD1, 6 bases. CDR1 MGHDK and CDR2 SYGVNS come from the germline V gene. Between the trimmed V and J ends, which lost 10 bases and 3 bases, there was a span of 13 bases. The CDR3 spans 14 residues. This CDR3 reads CATGQSIYNSPLHF. The DNA for the CDR3 is TGTGCCACCGGACAGTCTATCTATAATTCACCCCTCCACTTT.

The gene calls are TRBV13 and TRBJ1-3; D might be TRBD1 (6 bases). Trimming removed 1 base at V and 2 bases at J, with 9 bases between. The CDR3 totals 15 residues. Germline assignment: CDR1 PRHDT and CDR2 FYEKMQ (reference sequence). For the CDR3, the DNA is TGTGCCAGCAGCTTAGAGGGGGACACTGGAAACACCATATATTTT. This codes for CASSLEGDTGNTIYF. The full variable domain, completed using reference TRBV13 and TRBJ1-3, is AAGVIQSPRHLIKEKRETATLKCYPIPRHDTVYWYQQGPGQDPQFLISFYEKMQSDKGSIPDRFSAQQFSDYHSELNMSSLELGDSALYFCASSLEGDTGNTIYFGEGSWLTVV.

V gene TRBV7-6 combines with J gene TRBJ2-7; the match to TRBD2 covers 7 bases. V trimming: 5 bases; J trimming: 5 bases; junction bases outside the gene matches: 12. CDR1 SGHVS and CDR2 FNYEAQ come from the germline V gene. This CDR3 has 15 residues. The CDR3 region has the DNA TGTGCCAGCAGCCCCCCCCGGACTAGTTACGACGAGCAGTACTTC. Its protein is CASSPPRTSYDEQYF.

The sample holds one count of this clone. This rearrangement joins TRBV19 to TRBJ1-1; D unclear. Germline loops: CDR1 LNHDA, CDR2 SQIVND (reference sequence). This CDR3 has 14 amino acids. V was cut by 5 bases and J by 0 bases, with 10 bases left in between. CDR3 protein: CASSGVEMNTEAFF. DNA of the CDR3: TGTGCCAGTAGTGGAGTAGAAATGAACACTGAAGCTTTCTTT.

This chain links TRBV7-2 with TRBJ2-2; no clear D gene. CDR1 is SGHTA and CDR2 is FQGNSA in the germline V gene. This CDR3 comprises 14 residues. V lost 5 bases, J lost 3 bases, and 10 bases lay in between. Here the CDR3 reads CASSPEADTGELFF. CDR3 nucleotides: TGTGCCAGCAGCCCCGAGGCGGACACCGGGGAGCTGTTTTTT.

This chain uses TRBV4-3 with TRBJ1-6; no clear D gene. The germline V gene has CDR1 LGHNA and CDR2 YSLEER. Trimming removed 0 bases at V and 0 bases at J, with 12 bases between. This CDR3 has 18 amino acids. CDR3 loop: CASSQDRSGSSYNSPLHF. DNA of the CDR3: TGCGCCAGCAGCCAAGATCGGAGCGGGAGCTCCTATAATTCACCCCTCCACTTT.

This clone was observed a single time. The chain combines TRBV19 with TRBJ2-7; possible D gene TRBD1, 6 bases. Trimming removed 3 bases at V and 2 bases at J, with 14 bases between. CDR3 size: 15 residues. Germline V gene data show CDR1 as LNHDA and CDR2 as SQIVND (reference sequence). The CDR3 sequence is CASSITDSRAYEQYF. The CDR3 DNA reads as TGTGCCAGTAGTATCACGGACAGCAGGGCCTACGAGCAGTACTTC.

The chain employs TRBV7-2 and TRBJ2-3; TRBD2 aligns across 13 bases. The CDR3 runs to 16 residues. In germline, CDR1 is SGHTA, CDR2 FQGNSA. The J segment lost 4 bases and the V segment lost 2 bases, leaving 3 bases of the junction unmatched. The CDR3 DNA reads as TGTGCCAGCAGCTTACTACTAGCGGGGGGGGCAGATACGCAGTATTTT. This translates into CASSLLLAGGADTQYF.